This section outlines one TCR beta chain sequence together with its context. Original analysis: It was from reference gene primer amplification that nucleated cell counts were estimated. TCRdb's table, derived via immunoSEQ multiplex PCR, lists solely in-frame clones and lacks some. Clone size and the V and J calls come from that table; the DNA yielded D and trimming. Of about 270,000 clones in the sample, around 82% were seen once. The sample originates from a study of blood T cell repertoires in COVID-19. Study as a whole: The United States, Italy and Spain provided the acute and convalescent COVID-19 samples. Sources were T cells, B-cell-depleted T cells, or PBMCs; the material itself was cDNA or gDNA.

The germline gives CDR1 PRHDT, CDR2 FYEKMQ (reference sequence). The V and J ends lost 4 bases and 8 bases, in that order; junction bases with no gene match: 7. The CDR3 runs to 14 residues. The TCR comes from a young woman with acute or convalescent COVID-19. V and J are TRBV13 and TRBJ1-4; 7 bases are a match to TRBD1. Sequenced material: peripheral blood. CDR3 amino acids: CASSSTGAREKLFF. CDR3 in DNA: TGTGCCAGCAGCTCCACAGGGGCCAGAGAAAAACTGTTTTTT.